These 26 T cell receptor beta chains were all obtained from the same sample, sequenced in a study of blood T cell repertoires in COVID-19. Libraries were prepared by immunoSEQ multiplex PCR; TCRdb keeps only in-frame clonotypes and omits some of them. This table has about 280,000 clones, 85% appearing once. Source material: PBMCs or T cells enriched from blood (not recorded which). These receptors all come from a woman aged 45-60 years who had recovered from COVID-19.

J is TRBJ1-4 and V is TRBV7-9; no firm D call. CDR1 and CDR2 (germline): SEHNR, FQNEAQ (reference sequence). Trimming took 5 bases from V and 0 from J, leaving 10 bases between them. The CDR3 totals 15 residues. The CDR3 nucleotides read TGTGCCAGCAGCCTGGTGCGCGCAACTAATGAAAAACTGTTTTTT. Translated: CASSLVRATNEKLFF.

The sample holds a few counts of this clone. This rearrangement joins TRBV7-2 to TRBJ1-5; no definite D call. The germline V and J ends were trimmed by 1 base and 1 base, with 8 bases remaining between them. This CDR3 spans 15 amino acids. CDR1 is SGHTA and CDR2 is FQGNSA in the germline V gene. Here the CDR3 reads CASSLGSGSNQPQHF. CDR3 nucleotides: TGTGCCAGCAGCTTAGGCTCGGGGAGCAATCAGCCCCAGCATTTT.

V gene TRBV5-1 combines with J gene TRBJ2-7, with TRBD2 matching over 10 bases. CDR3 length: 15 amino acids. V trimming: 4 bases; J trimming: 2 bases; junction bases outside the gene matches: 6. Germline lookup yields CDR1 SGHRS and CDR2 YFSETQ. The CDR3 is CASSPQAGGPYEQYF. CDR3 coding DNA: TGCGCCAGCAGCCCGCAAGCGGGAGGGCCCTACGAGCAGTACTTC. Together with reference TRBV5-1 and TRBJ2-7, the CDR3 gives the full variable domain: KAGVTQTPRYLIKTRGQQVTLSCSPISGHRSVSWYQQTPGQGLQFLFEYFSETQRNKGNFPGRFSGRQFSNSRSEMNVSTLELGDSALYLCASSPQAGGPYEQYFGPGTRLTVT.

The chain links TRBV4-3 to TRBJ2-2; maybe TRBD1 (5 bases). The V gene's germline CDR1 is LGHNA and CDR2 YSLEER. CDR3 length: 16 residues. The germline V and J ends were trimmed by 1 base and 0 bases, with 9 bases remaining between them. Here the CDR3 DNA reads TGCGCCAGCAGCCAAGGACAGACTTCGAACACCGGGGAGCTGTTTTTT. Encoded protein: CASSQGQTSNTGELFF.

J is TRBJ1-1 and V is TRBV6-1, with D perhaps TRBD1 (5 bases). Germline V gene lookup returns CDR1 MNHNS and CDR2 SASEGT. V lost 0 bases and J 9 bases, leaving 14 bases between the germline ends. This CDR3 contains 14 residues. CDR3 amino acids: CASSEARDSGKAFF. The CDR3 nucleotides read TGTGCCAGCAGTGAAGCGAGGGACTCGGGTAAAGCTTTCTTT.

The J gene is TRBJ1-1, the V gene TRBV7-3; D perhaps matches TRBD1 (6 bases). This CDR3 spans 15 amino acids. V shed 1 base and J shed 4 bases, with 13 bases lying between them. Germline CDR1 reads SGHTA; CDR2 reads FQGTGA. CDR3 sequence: CASSLNGGSGTEAFF. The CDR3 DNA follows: TGTGCCAGCAGCTTAAATGGGGGCTCGGGCACTGAAGCTTTCTTT.

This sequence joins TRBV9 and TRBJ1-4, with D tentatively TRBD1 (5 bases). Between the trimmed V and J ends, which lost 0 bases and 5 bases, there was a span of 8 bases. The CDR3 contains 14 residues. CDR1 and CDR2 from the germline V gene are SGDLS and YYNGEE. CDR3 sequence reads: CASSVADSNEKLFF. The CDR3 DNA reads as TGTGCCAGCAGCGTAGCCGACAGCAATGAAAAACTGTTTTTT.

The CDR3 loop reads CATSGGVGYTF. The CDR3 nucleotides read TGTGCCACCTCAGGAGGGGTTGGCTACACCTTC. The chain employs TRBV24-1 and TRBJ1-2; possibly TRBD1 for D (5 bases). CDR1 and CDR2 from the germline V gene are KGHDR and SFDVKD. Trimming removed 9 bases at V and 7 bases at J, with 11 bases between. This CDR3 has 11 amino acids.

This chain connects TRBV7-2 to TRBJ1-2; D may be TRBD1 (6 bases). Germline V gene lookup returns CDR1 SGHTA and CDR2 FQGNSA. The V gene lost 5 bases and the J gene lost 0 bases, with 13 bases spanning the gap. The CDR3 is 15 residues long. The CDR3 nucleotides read TGTGCCAGCAGCCCGACGTACAGGGCTAACTATGGCTACACCTTC. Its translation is CASSPTYRANYGYTF.

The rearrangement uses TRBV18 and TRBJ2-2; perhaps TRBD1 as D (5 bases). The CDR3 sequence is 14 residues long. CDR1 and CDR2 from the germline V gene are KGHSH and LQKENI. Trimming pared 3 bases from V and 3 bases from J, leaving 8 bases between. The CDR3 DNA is TGTGCCAGCTCACCGGGGCAAGACACCGGGGAGCTGTTTTTT. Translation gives CASSPGQDTGELFF.

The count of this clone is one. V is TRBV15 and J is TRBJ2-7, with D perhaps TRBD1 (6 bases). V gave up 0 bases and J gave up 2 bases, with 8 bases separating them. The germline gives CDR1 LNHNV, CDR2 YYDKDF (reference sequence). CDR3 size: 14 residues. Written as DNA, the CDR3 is TGTGCCACCAGCAGAGATGAGGGGGCCTACGAGCAGTACTTC. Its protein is CATSRDEGAYEQYF.

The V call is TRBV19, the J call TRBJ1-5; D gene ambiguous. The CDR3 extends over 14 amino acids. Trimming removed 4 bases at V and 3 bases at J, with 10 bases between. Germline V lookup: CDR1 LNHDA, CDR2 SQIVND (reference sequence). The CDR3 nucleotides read TGTGCCAGTAGTACTCCGGGAATCAATCAGCCCCAGCATTTT. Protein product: CASSTPGINQPQHF.

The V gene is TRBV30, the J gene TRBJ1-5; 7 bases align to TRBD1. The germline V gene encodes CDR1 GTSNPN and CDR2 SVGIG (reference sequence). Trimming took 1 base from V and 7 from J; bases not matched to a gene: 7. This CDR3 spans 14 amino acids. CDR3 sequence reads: CAWSEGAQGQPQHF. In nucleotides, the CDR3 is TGTGCCTGGAGTGAGGGGGCGCAGGGGCAGCCCCAGCATTTT.

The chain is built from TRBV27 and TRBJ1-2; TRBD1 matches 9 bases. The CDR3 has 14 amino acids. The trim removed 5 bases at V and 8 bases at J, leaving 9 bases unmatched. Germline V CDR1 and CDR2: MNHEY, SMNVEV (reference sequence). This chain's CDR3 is CASSTRDRVSGYTF. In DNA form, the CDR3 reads TGTGCCAGCAGTACTCGGGACAGGGTTAGCGGCTACACCTTC.

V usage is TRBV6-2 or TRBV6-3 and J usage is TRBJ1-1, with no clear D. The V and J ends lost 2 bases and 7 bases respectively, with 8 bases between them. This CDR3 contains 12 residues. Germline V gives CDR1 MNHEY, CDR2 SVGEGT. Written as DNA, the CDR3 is TGTGCCAGCAGTTACGGGCTTAATGAAGCTTTCTTT. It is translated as CASSYGLNEAFF.

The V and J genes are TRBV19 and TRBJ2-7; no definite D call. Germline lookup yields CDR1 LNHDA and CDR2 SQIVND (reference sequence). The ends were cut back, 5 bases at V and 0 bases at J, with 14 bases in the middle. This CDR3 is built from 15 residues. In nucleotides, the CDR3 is TGTGCCAGTAGTGAGGCGCCAGCTAGCTCCTACGAGCAGTACTTC. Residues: CASSEAPASSYEQYF.

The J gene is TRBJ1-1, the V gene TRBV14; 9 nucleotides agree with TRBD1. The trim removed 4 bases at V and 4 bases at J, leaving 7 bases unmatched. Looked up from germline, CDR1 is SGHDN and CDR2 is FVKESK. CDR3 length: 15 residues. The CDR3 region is CASSPKTGGGTEAFF. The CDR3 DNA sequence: TGTGCCAGCAGCCCCAAGACAGGGGGAGGCACTGAAGCTTTCTTT.

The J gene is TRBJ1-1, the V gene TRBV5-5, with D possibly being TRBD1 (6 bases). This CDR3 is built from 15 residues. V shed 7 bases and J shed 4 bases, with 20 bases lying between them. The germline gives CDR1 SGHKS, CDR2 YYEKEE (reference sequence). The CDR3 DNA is TGTGCCAGCTGGCCTCAACAGGGAGTCGCCACTGAAGCTTTCTTT. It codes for CASWPQQGVATEAFF.

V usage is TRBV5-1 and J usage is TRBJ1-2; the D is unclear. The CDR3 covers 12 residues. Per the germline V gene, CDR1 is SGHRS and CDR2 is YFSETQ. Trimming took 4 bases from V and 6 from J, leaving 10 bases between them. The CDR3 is CASSPRLDGYTF. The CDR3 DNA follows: TGCGCCAGCAGCCCCCGTTTAGATGGCTACACCTTC.

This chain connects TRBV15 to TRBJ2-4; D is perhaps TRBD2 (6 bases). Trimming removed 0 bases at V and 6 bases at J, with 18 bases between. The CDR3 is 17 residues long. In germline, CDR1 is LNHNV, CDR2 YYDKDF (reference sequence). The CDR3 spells CATSRDPAGWRGNIQYF. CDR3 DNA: TGTGCCACCAGCAGAGATCCGGCAGGGTGGAGGGGAAACATTCAGTACTTC.

The CDR3 DNA follows: TGTGCCACCTTCGGGACAGCCAATTCACCCCTCCACTTT. Translating it yields CATFGTANSPLHF. The chain employs TRBV21-1 and TRBJ1-6; TRBD1 reflects the table's D call only, with no check against the DNA. TRBV21-1 is a recognized pseudogene. CDR3 size: 13 residues.

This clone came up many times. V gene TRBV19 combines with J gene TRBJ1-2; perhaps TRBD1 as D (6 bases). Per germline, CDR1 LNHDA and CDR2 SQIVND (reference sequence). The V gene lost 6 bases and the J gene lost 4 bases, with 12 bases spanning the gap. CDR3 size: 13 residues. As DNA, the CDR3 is TGTGCCAGTAGAGGCAGGGGTGTCTATGGCTACACCTTC. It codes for CASRGRGVYGYTF.

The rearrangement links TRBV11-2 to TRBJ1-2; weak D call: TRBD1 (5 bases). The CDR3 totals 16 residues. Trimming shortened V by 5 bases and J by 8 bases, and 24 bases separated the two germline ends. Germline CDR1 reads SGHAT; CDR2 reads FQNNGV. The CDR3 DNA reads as TGTGCCAGCAGCCGTACGGGCGGGACGGCCCCCTTCGGCTACACCTTC. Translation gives CASSRTGGTAPFGYTF.

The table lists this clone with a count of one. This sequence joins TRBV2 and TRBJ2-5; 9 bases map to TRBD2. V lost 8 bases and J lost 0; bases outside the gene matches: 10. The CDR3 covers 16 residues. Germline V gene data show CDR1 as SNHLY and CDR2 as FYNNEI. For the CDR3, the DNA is TGTGCCAGCTCCCCCATAGCGGGGGTGAACCAAGAGACCCAGTACTTC. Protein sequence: CASSPIAGVNQETQYF. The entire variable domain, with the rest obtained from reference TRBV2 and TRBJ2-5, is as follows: EPEVTQTPSHQVTQMGQEVILRCVPISNHLYFYWYRQILGQKVEFLVSFYNNEISEKSEIFDDQFSVERPDGSNFTLKIRSTKLEDSAMYFCASSPIAGVNQETQYFGPGTRLLVL.

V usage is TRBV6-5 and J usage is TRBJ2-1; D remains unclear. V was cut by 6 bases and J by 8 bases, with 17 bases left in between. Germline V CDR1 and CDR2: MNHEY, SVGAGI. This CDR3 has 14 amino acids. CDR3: CASSSPAAHHEQFF. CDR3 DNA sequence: TGTGCCAGCAGCTCCCCTGCGGCTCATCATGAGCAGTTCTTC.

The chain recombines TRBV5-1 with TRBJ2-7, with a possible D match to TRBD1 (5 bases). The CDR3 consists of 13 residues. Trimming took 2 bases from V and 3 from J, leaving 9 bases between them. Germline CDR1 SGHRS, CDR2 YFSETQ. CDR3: CASSLDSFYEQYF. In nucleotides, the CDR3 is TGCGCCAGCAGCTTAGACAGTTTCTACGAGCAGTACTTC.